This T cell receptor (beta chain) was identified during a study of cytomegalovirus exposure and HLA in healthy donors. The V end was cut by 0 bases, the J end by 7 bases, with 13 bases between. The germline CDR1 and CDR2 sequences are MNHEY and SVGAGI. This CDR3 comprises 16 residues. PCR used 60 Vbeta primers and 13 Jbeta primers. TCRdb's copy holds only in-frame clones and misses some; the assay was immunoSEQ multiplex PCR. This sample yields 100,000 to 150,000 clones, of which about four fifths are seen a single time; roughly 3.7% belongs to the top ten. Concerning this clone itself: No antigen is known for it.

General study results and limits: It was likely that a cluster of highly shared sequence variants was a sequencing artifact.

The genes are TRBV6-5 and TRBJ1-6, with D unresolved. Source material: PBMCs. The sequence was obtained from a woman in her thirties or forties in good health and CMV-seropositive. CDR3 nucleotide sequence: TGTGCCAGCAGTTACTCATCAACCAGGAGGAATTCACCCCTCCACTTT. This sequence encodes CASSYSSTRRNSPLHF.